Described below is a single TCR beta chain sequence and its context. The sample originates from a study of blood T cell repertoires in COVID-19. Repertoires were generated with immunoSEQ multiplex PCR, while TCRdb's copy carries only in-frame clones and drops some. The table includes approximately 100,000 clones, approximately 90% detected once. The V gene lost 3 bases and the J gene lost 0 bases, with 8 bases spanning the gap. The CDR3 runs to 15 residues. Per germline, CDR1 LNHDA and CDR2 SQIVND (reference sequence). Input material: peripheral blood. The chain combines TRBV19 with TRBJ2-2; D is unclear. The source is a man aged 55 to 70 with acute or convalescent COVID-19. The CDR3 nucleotides are TGTGCCAGTAGTATTTTCGGGTCGAACACCGGGGAGCTGTTTTTT. Translating it yields CASSIFGSNTGELFF.